This TCR beta chain comes out of a study of a mutant IDH1 vaccine in newly diagnosed glioma. Study context: Each patient was administered eight vaccinations, scheduled in weeks 1, 3, 5, 7, 11, 15, 19 and 23. Prior therapy was radiotherapy, temozolomide, or both; most received both. Study-wide results and limits: Most patients, 90% to 95%, showed vaccine-induced immune responses.

Time point noted: week 23, last vaccination. Topical imiquimod was applied with each vaccine dose, which held 300 ug of mutant IDH1 20-mer peptide. Each astrocytoma in the donors was new, WHO grade 3 or 4, IDH1-mutant and ATRX-lost. Sequencing was performed with immunoSEQ multiplex PCR; in TCRdb, only in-frame clones are kept and a portion is missing. The table shows around 40,000 clones, with approximately 84% occurring only once. Turning to this clone: Its antigen is still unknown.

This specimen was PBMCs, taken from a glioma patient whose treatment included an IDH1 peptide vaccine. The sequence was collected from a woman under 30 with glioma. Some clones in this sample may be carry-over from other donors' samples.

The CDR3 DNA reads as TGTGCCAGCAGACCGAGAACAGGATCTACCTACGAGCAGTACTTC. Encoded protein: CASRPRTGSTYEQYF. The chain has TRBV6-1 and TRBJ2-7; weak D call: TRBD1 (5 bases). The germline V gene encodes CDR1 MNHNS and CDR2 SASEGT. The CDR3 covers 15 residues. V was shortened by 6 bases and J by 2 bases, with 17 bases between the two germline ends.